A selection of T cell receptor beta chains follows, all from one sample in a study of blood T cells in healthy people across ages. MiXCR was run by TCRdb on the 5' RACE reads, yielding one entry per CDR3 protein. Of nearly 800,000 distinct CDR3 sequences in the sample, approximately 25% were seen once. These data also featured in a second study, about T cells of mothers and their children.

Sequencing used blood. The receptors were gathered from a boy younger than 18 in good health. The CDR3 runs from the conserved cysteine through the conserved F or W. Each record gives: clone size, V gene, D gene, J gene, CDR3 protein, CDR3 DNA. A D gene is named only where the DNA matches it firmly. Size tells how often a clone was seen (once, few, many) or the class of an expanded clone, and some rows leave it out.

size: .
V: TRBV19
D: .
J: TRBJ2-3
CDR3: CATISYTDTQYF
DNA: TGTGCCACCATAAGTTACACAGATACGCAGTATTTT

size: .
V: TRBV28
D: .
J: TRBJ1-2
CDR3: CASSSGTSRRSGYGYTF
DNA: TGTGCCAGCAGTTCCGGGACATCGCGTAGGTCGGGATATGGCTACACCTTC

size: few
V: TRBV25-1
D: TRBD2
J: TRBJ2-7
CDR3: CASSPPTSGRGSYEQYF
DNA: TGTGCCAGCAGTCCCCCGACTAGCGGGAGAGGGTCCTACGAGCAGTACTTC

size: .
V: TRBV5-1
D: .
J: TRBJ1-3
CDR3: CASSFDGPPGGNTIYF
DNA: TGCGCCAGCAGCTTCGACGGCCCTCCGGGAGGAAACACCATATATTTT

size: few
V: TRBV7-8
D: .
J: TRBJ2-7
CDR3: CASSLAHGYEQYF
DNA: TGTGCCAGCAGCTTAGCGCACGGGTACGAGCAGTACTTC

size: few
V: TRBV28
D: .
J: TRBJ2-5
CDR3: CATGGTKETQYF
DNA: TGTGCCACCGGGGGTACAAAGGAGACCCAGTACTTC

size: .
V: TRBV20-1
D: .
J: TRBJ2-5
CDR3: CSAAPGVRETQYF
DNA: TGCAGTGCAGCACCGGGGGTGAGGGAGACCCAGTACTTC

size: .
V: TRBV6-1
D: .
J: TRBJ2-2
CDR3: CASRIAAGELFF
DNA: TGTGCCAGCAGGATTGCCGCCGGGGAGCTGTTTTTT

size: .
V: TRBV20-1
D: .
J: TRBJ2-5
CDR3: CSARNSGTKQETQYF
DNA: TGCAGTGCTAGAAATAGCGGAACCAAGCAAGAGACCCAGTACTTC

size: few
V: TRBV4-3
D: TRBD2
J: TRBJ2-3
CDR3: CASSQDWGGGVTDTQYF
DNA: TGCGCCAGCAGCCAAGATTGGGGCGGGGGGGTCACAGATACGCAGTATTTT

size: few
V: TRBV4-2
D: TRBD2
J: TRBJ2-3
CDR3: CASSQDEGTSDTQYF
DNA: TGTGCCAGCAGCCAAGATGAGGGGACTAGTGATACGCAGTATTTT

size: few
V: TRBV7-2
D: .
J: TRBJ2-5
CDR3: CASSYSGIAGEQYF
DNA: TGTGCCAGCAGCTATTCCGGGATCGCTGGGGAGCAGTACTTC

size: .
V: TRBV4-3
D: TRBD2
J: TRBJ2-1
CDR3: CASSQRLADYYNEQFF
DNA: TGCGCCAGCAGCCAAAGACTAGCGGACTACTACAATGAGCAGTTCTTC

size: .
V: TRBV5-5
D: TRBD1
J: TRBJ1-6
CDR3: CASSLAGTGDLELEF
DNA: TGTGCCAGCAGCTTGGCTGGGACAGGGGACTTGGAGCTAGAGTTT

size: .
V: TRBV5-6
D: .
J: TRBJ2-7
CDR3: CASSSGAPSYEQYF
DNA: TGTGCCAGCAGCTCTGGGGCGCCATCCTACGAGCAGTACTTC

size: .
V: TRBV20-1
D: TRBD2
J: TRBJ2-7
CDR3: CSALSGRFSYEQYF
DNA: TGCAGTGCTCTTAGCGGGAGGTTCTCCTACGAGCAGTACTTC

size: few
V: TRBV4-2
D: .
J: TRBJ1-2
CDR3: CASSQVGTNYGYTF
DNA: TGTGCCAGCAGCCAAGTTGGAACTAACTATGGCTACACCTTC

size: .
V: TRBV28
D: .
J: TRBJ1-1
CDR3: CASSPLDGNTEAFF
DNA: TGTGCCAGCAGTCCATTGGACGGGAACACTGAAGCTTTCTTT

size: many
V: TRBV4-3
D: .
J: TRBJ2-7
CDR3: CASSQDRGGYEQYF
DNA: TGCGCCAGCAGCCAAGACAGGGGCGGCTACGAGCAGTACTTC

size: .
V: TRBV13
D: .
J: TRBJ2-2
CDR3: CATSLGGDTGELFF
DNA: TGTGCCACCAGCTTAGGGGGAGATACCGGGGAGCTGTTTTTT

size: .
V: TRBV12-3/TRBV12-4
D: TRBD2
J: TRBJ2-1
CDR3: CASSLRTSFFNEQFF
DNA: TGTGCCAGCAGTTTGAGGACTAGCTTCTTCAATGAGCAGTTCTTC

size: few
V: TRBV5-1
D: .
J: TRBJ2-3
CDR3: CASSLVAGVRATQYF
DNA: TGCGCCAGCAGCTTGGTGGCAGGGGTTAGGGCTACGCAGTATTTT

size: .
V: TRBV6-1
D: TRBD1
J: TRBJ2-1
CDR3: CASSNRRQGSSYNEQFF
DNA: TGTGCCAGCAGCAATAGACGACAGGGGTCATCGTACAATGAGCAGTTCTTC

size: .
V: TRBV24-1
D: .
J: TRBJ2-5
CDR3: CATSDIQETQYF
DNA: TGTGCCACCAGTGACATTCAAGAGACCCAGTACTTC

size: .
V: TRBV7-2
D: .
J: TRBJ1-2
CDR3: CASSLGQETGYTF
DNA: TGTGCCAGCAGCTTAGGTCAGGAGACCGGCTACACCTTC

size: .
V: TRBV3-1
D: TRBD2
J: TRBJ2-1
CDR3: CASSPGSSGDDNEQFF
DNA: TGTGCCAGCAGCCCCGGATCTAGCGGGGACGACAATGAGCAGTTCTTC

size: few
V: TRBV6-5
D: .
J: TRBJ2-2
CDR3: CASSYRRTGTGELFF
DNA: TGTGCCAGCAGTTACCGCCGGACGGGTACCGGGGAGCTGTTTTTT

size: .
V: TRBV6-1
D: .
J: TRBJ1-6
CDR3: CASVRQTMNNSPLHF
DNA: TGTGCCAGCGTTAGGCAAACAATGAATAATTCCCCCCTCCACTTT

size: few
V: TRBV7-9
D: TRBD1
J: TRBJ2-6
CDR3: CAGWDRGRTGANVLTF
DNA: TGTGCCGGGTGGGACAGGGGGCGAACTGGGGCCAACGTCCTGACTTTC

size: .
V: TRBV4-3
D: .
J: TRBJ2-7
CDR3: CASSQDWEGAHEQYF
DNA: TGCGCCAGCAGCCAAGATTGGGAGGGGGCCCACGAGCAGTACTTC

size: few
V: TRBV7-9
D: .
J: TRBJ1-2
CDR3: CASSANWADKYGYTF
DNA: TGTGCCAGCAGCGCGAATTGGGCCGACAAGTATGGCTACACCTTC

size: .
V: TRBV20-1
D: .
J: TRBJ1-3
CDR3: CSARPGSGGNTIYF
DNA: TGCAGTGCTAGGCCAGGCTCTGGGGGAAACACCATATATTTT

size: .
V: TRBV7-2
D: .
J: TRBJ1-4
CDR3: CASRTGFSEKLFF
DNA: TGTGCCAGCAGAACAGGGTTTAGTGAAAAACTGTTTTTT

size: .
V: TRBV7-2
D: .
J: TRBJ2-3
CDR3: CASSLNMKDTQYF
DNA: TGTGCCAGCAGCTTAAACATGAAGGATACGCAGTATTTT

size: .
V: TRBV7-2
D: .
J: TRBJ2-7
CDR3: CASSPRLVVGVSYEQYF
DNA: TGTGCCAGCAGCCCCAGACTAGTGGTGGGAGTTTCGTACGAGCAGTACTTC

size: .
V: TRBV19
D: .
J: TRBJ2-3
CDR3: CASSITATDTQYF
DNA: TGTGCCAGTAGTATCACGGCCACAGATACGCAGTATTTT

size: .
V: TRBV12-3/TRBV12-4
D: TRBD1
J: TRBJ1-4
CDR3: CASSLGDRDKEKLFF
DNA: TGTGCCAGCAGTTTGGGGGACAGGGATAAGGAAAAACTGTTTTTT

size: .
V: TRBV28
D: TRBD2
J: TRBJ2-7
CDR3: CASRTASGNSYEQYF
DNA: TGTGCCAGCAGGACGGCTAGCGGGAATTCCTACGAGCAGTACTTC

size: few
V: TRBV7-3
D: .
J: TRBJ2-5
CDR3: CASSLSGRASQETQYF
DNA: TGTGCCAGCAGCTTAAGCGGCAGGGCCTCCCAAGAGACCCAGTACTTC

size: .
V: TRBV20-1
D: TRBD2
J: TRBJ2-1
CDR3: CSARSGTSGYNEQFF
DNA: TGCAGTGCTAGATCCGGGACTAGCGGTTACAATGAGCAGTTCTTC

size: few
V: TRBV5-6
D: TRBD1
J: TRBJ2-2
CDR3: CASSPGQGRTGELFF
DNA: TGTGCCAGCAGCCCGGGACAGGGCCGCACCGGGGAGCTGTTTTTT

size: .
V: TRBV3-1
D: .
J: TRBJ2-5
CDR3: CASSQAAVQETQYF
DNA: TGTGCCAGCAGCCAGGCGGCAGTCCAAGAGACCCAGTACTTC